The 16 T cell receptor beta chains below come from one sample, sequenced in a study of blood T cell repertoires in COVID-19. Clones were read by immunoSEQ multiplex PCR, and TCRdb kept only the in-frame ones, dropping some. The sample lists about 14,000 clones, roughly 89% occurring once. Sequencing used peripheral blood. The receptors derive from a human donor in a cohort sampled during active COVID-19.

This clone was recorded a few times. The V gene is TRBV9, the J gene TRBJ2-1, with D possibly matching TRBD2 (5 bases). The CDR3 is 15 amino acids. Germline CDR1 SGDLS, CDR2 YYNGEE. Trimming left V 0 bases short and J 5 bases short, with 12 bases between. CDR3 sequence (DNA): TGTGCCAGCAGCGTAGAAGGGAGCCGGGACAATGAGCAGTTCTTC. The encoded protein is CASSVEGSRDNEQFF.

This chain joins TRBV19 and TRBJ1-5; 9 bases line up with TRBD1. This CDR3 has 15 amino acids. The V gene end was trimmed by 5 bases and the J gene end by 1 base; junction bases not matched to a gene: 3. Germline assignment: CDR1 LNHDA and CDR2 SQIVND (reference sequence). The CDR3, as DNA: TGTGCCAGTAGTGTGACAGGGGGAAGCAATCAGCCCCAGCATTTT. Translation gives CASSVTGGSNQPQHF.

The chain carries TRBV6-5 and TRBJ1-1; D may be TRBD1 (5 bases). The germline V gene has CDR1 MNHEY and CDR2 SVGAGI. Between the trimmed V and J ends, which lost 11 bases and 4 bases, there was a span of 14 bases. The CDR3 has 12 residues. In DNA, the CDR3 is TGTGCCGTCGGGGAGGGGAGCACTGAAGCTTTCTTT. This encodes CAVGEGSTEAFF.

This clone was counted a single time. The chain recombines TRBV27 with TRBJ1-5; no reliable D call. The CDR3 has 12 residues. Per germline, CDR1 MNHEY and CDR2 SMNVEV (reference sequence). Trimming shortened V by 3 bases and J by 3 bases, and 3 bases separated the two germline ends. This CDR3 reads CASSFLNQPQHF. The DNA for the CDR3 is TGTGCCAGCAGTTTTCTCAATCAGCCCCAGCATTTT.

This chain joins TRBV27 and TRBJ2-1, with D uncertain. The CDR3 is made up of 16 amino acids. Trimming removed 5 bases from V and 1 base from J, with 15 bases in between. Per germline, CDR1 MNHEY and CDR2 SMNVEV (reference sequence). The CDR3 sequence: CASSVTRLWSYNEQFF. The DNA for the CDR3 is TGTGCCAGCAGTGTCACTCGCCTATGGTCCTACAATGAGCAGTTCTTC.

This clone has a handful of counts. The V and J genes are TRBV3-1 (or the pseudogene TRBV3-2) and TRBJ2-1, with TRBD2 identical over 12 bases. The CDR3 spans 14 residues. The V gene end was trimmed by 4 bases and the J gene end by 7 bases; junction bases not matched to a gene: 2. Germline lookup yields CDR1 LGHDT and CDR2 YNNKEL (reference sequence). The DNA for the CDR3 is TGTGCCAGCAGCCCTAGCGGGGGGGAAAATGAGCAGTTCTTC. This encodes CASSPSGGENEQFF.

The chain carries TRBV18 and TRBJ2-7, with 7 bases matching TRBD1. V was clipped by 4 bases and J by 2 bases; unmatched bases: 8. The length of the CDR3 is 15 residues. The germline V gene has CDR1 KGHSH and CDR2 LQKENI. CDR3 in amino acids: CASSLRRQGPYEQYF. The CDR3 DNA follows: TGTGCCAGCTCACTTCGGCGACAGGGACCCTACGAGCAGTACTTC.

This chain links TRBV7-9 with TRBJ2-7; 10 bases are a match to TRBD2. Germline CDR1 and CDR2: SEHNR and FQNEAQ (reference sequence). V lost 5 bases and J lost 2; bases outside the gene matches: 6. CDR3 length: 15 residues. The CDR3 loop is CASSGGLASPYEQYF. CDR3 in DNA: TGTGCCAGCAGCGGGGGACTAGCGAGCCCCTACGAGCAGTACTTC.

V and J are TRBV6-5 and TRBJ1-3; D perhaps matches TRBD1 (6 bases). CDR3 length: 15 residues. CDR1 is MNHEY and CDR2 is SVGAGI in the germline V gene. V dropped 4 bases and J dropped 0 bases, with 10 bases sitting between them. CDR3 sequence reads: CASSSVTGSGNTIYF. As DNA, the CDR3 is TGTGCCAGCAGTTCCGTGACAGGCTCTGGAAACACCATATATTTT.

The gene calls are TRBV30 and TRBJ2-7; the D gene is possibly TRBD2 (6 bases). In germline, CDR1 is GTSNPN, CDR2 SVGIG (reference sequence). This CDR3 region has 14 residues. Trimming removed 1 base at V and 5 bases at J, with 15 bases between. CDR3 sequence: CAWSAGMGGNEQYF. The CDR3 DNA sequence: TGTGCCTGGAGTGCCGGGATGGGAGGCAACGAGCAGTACTTC.

The genes are TRBV28 and TRBJ2-4, with a weak D call TRBD1 (6 bases). V was shortened by 5 bases and J by 5 bases, with 22 bases between the two germline ends. Germline V gene sequence: CDR1 MDHEN, CDR2 SYDVKM. The CDR3 totals 17 residues. CDR3: CASSADSFLGGENIQYF. The CDR3 DNA reads TGTGCCAGCAGTGCGGACAGTTTTTTAGGTGGGGAAAACATTCAGTACTTC.

This clone was observed a single time. The chain couples TRBV6-2 or TRBV6-3 to TRBJ2-2; TRBD2 matches 7 bases. The germline CDR1 and CDR2 sequences are MNHEY and SVGEGT. Losses at the gene ends were 2 bases for V and 8 bases for J; bases not matched to a gene: 2. The CDR3 length is 13 residues. CDR3 DNA: TGTGCCAGCAGTTACGGGGGGGTAGGGGAGCTGTTTTTT. This gives the protein CASSYGGVGELFF.

The genes are TRBV2 and TRBJ1-2, with 7 nucleotides matching TRBD1. CDR1 and CDR2 (germline): SNHLY, FYNNEI. The J segment lost 7 bases and the V segment lost 1 base, leaving 3 bases of the junction unmatched. The CDR3 is made up of 13 amino acids. CDR3 DNA sequence: TGTGCCAGCAGTGAAGTAGACAGGGTTGGCTACACCTTC. It is translated as CASSEVDRVGYTF.

The CDR3 spells CASSLGGSDEQYF. CDR3 DNA sequence: TGTGCCAGCAGCTTGGGAGGCAGCGACGAGCAGTACTTC. The chain joins TRBV5-5 to TRBJ2-7; D gene unclear. V gave up 0 bases and J gave up 5 bases, with 9 bases separating them. The CDR3 is made up of 13 amino acids. Germline V gene lookup returns CDR1 SGHKS and CDR2 YYEKEE (reference sequence).

The V gene is TRBV10-3, the J gene TRBJ2-3, with a weak D call TRBD2 (7 bases). The V end was cut by 6 bases, the J end by 4 bases, with 17 bases between. The germline V gene encodes CDR1 ENHRY and CDR2 SYGVKD. The CDR3 loop spans 15 amino acids. CDR3 bases: TGTGCCATCAGGGGGGGGGCCTACCTCGCAGATACGCAGTATTTT. Translating it yields CAIRGGAYLADTQYF.

The V gene is TRBV27, the J gene TRBJ2-7, with D unresolved. V lost 4 bases and J 0 bases, leaving 7 bases between the germline ends. This CDR3 comprises 13 residues. Germline lookup yields CDR1 MNHEY and CDR2 SMNVEV (reference sequence). CDR3 bases: TGTGCCAGCAGTTCCTCCAGCTCCTACGAGCAGTACTTC. Its translation: CASSSSSSYEQYF.